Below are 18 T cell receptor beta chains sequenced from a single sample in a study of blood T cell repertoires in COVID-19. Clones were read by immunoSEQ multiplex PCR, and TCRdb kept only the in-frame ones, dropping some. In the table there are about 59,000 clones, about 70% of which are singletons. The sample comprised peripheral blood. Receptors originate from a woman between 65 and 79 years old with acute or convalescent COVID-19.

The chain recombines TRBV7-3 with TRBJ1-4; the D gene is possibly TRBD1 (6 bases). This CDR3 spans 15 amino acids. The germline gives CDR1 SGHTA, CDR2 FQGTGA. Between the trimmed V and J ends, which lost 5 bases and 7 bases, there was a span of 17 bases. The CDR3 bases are TGTGCCAGCAGCGTACAGGGTAGCGATTTTGAAAAACTGTTTTTT. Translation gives CASSVQGSDFEKLFF.

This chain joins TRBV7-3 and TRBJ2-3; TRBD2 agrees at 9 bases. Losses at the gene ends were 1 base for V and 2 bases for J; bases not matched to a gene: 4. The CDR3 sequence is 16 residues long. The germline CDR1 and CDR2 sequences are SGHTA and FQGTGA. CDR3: CASSLMAGGLTDTQYF. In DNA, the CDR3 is TGTGCCAGCAGCTTAATGGCGGGGGGGCTCACAGATACGCAGTATTTT. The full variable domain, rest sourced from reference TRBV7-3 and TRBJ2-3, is GAGVSQTPSNKVTEKGKYVELRCDPISGHTALYWYRQSLGQGPEFLIYFQGTGAADDSGLPNDRFFAVRPEGSVSTLKIQRTERGDSAVYLCASSLMAGGLTDTQYFGPGTRLTVL.

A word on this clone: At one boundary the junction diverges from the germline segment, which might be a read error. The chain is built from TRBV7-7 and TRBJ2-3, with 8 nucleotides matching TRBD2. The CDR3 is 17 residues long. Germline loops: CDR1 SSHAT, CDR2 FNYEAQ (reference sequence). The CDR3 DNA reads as TGTGCTAGCAGCCCACTGATGGGGACTAGTTCCACAGATACGCAGTATTTT. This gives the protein CASSPLMGTSSTDTQYF.

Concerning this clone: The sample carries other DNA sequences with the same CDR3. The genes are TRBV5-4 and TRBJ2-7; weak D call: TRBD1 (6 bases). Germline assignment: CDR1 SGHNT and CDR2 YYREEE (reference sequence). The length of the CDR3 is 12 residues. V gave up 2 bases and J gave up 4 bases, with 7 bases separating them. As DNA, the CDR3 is TGTGCCAGCAGCTTAGGACAGTACGAGCAGTACTTC. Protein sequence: CASSLGQYEQYF.

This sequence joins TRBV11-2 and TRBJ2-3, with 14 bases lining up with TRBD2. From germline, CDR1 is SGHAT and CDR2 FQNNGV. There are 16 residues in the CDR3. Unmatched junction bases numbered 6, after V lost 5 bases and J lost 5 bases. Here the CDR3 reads CASSQTSGGARDTQYF. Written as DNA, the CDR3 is TGTGCCAGCAGCCAGACTAGCGGGGGGGCTAGAGATACGCAGTATTTT.

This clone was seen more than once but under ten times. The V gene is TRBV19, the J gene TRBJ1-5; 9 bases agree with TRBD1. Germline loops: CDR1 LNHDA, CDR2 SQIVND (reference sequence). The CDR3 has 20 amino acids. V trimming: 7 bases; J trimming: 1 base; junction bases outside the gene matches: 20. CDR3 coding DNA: TGTGCCAGTACCCCCCGTGGTTCTAGGGACAGGGCAGGGAGCAATCAGCCCCAGCATTTT. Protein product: CASTPRGSRDRAGSNQPQHF.

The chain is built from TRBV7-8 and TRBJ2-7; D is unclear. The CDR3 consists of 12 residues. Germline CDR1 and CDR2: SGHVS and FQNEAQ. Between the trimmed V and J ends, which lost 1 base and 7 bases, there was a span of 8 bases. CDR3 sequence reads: CASSLGAQEQYF. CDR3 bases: TGTGCCAGCAGCTTAGGAGCGCAGGAGCAGTACTTC.

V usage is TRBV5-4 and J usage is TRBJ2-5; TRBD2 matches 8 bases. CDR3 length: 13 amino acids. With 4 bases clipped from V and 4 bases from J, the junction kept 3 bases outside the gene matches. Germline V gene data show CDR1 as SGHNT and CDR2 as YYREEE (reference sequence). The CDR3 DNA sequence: TGTGCCAGCAGCGGGCGGGGGGCAGAGACCCAGTACTTC. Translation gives CASSGRGAETQYF.

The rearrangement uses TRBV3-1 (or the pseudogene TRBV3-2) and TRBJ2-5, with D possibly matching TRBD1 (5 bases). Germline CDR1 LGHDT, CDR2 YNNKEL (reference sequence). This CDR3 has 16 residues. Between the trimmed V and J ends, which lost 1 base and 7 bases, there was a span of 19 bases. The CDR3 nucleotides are TGTGCCAGCAGCCAAGGGGGCAGGCTCCAGTTGGGGACCCAGTACTTC. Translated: CASSQGGRLQLGTQYF.

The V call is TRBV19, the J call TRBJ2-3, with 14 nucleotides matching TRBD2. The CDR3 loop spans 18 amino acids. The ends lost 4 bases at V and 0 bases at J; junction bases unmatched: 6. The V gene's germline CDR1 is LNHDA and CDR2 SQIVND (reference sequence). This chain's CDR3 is CASSNGLAGGHSTDTQYF. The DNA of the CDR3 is TGTGCCAGTAGTAATGGACTAGCGGGGGGACATAGCACAGATACGCAGTATTTT. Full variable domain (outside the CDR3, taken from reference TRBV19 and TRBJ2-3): DGGITQSPKYLFRKEGQNVTLSCEQNLNHDAMYWYRQDPGQGLRLIYYSQIVNDFQKGDIAEGYSVSREKKESFPLTVTSAQKNPTAFYLCASSNGLAGGHSTDTQYFGPGTRLTVL.

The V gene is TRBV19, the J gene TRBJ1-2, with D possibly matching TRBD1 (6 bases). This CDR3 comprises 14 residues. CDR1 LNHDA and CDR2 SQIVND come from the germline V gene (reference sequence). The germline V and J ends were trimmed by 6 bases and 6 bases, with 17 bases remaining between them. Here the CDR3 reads CASRQGRSLDGYTF. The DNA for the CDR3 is TGTGCCAGTAGACAGGGTCGGTCCTTGGATGGCTACACCTTC.

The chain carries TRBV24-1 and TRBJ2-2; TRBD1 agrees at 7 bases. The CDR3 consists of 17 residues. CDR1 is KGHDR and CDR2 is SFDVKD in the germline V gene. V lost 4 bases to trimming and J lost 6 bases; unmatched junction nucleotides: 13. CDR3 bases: TGTGCCACCAGTGACCCTAGACAGGGTGGGAGACCCGGGGAGCTGTTTTTT. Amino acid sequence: CATSDPRQGGRPGELFF.

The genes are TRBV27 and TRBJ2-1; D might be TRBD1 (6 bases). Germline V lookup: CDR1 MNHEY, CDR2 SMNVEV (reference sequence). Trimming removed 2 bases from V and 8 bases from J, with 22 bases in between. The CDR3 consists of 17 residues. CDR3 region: CASSLPPPGRGVYEQFF. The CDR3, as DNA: TGTGCCAGCAGTTTACCCCCCCCGGGCAGGGGTGTCTATGAGCAGTTCTTC.

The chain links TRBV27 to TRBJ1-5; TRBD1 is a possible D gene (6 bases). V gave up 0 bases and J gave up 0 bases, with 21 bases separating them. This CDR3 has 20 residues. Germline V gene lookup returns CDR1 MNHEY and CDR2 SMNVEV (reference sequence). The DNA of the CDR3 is TGTGCCAGCAGTTTATCCCGGGACAAGGGAAACTACTATAGCAATCAGCCCCAGCATTTT. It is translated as CASSLSRDKGNYYSNQPQHF.

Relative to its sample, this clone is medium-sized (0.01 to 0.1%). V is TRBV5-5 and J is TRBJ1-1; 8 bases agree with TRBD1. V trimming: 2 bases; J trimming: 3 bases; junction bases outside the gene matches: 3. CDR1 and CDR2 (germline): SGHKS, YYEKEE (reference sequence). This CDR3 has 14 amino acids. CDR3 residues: CASSFQGADTEAFF. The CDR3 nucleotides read TGTGCCAGCAGCTTTCAGGGGGCGGACACTGAAGCTTTCTTT.

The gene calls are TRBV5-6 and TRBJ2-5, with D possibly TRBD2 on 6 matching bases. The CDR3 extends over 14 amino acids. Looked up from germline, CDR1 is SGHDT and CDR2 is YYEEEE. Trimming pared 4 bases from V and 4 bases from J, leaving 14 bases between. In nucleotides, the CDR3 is TGTGCCAGCAGCCGGTGGGGGGAGACAGAGACCCAGTACTTC. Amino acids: CASSRWGETETQYF. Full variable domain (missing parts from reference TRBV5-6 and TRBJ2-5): DAGVTQSPTHLIKTRGQQVTLRCSPKSGHDTVSWYQQALGQGPQFIFQYYEEEERQRGNFPDRFSGHQFPNYSSELNVNALLLGDSALYLCASSRWGETETQYFGPGTRLLVL.

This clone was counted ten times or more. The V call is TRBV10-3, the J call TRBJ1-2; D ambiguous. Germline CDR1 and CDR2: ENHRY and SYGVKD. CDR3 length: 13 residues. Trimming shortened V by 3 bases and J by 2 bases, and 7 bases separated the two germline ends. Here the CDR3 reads CAISDEGNYGYTF. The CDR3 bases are TGTGCCATCAGTGATGAGGGCAACTATGGCTACACCTTC.

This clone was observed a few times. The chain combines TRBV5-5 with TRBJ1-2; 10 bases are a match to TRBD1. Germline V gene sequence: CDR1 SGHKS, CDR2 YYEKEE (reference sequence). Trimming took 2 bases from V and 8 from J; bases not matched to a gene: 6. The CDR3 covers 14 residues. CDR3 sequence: CASSFSGTGDGYTF. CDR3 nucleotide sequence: TGTGCCAGCAGCTTCTCCGGGACAGGGGACGGCTACACCTTC.